This T cell receptor beta chain originates from a study of shared clonotypes between healthy human individuals. Study details: The study drew on a couple of women and a few men aged 18 to 49 as donors.

Looked up from germline, CDR1 is SQVTM and CDR2 is ANQGSEA. There are 13 residues in the CDR3. V was trimmed by 6 bases and J by 3 bases, leaving 15 bases between them. Cells designated naive CD8 were CD45RO-negative and were positively selected for CCR7, with terminally differentiated effector memory CD45RA+ cells excluded. Study-wide results and caveats: Compared with clonotypes that all four donors shared, non-shared clonotypes had lower generation probabilities. Sorted-subset sequencing was shown by rarefaction to be incomplete despite large depth.

On this clone: Its antigen is as yet unknown.

An even split of each subset's genomic DNA across several immunoSEQ plates was performed. Clones were sequenced by immunoSEQ multiplex PCR, and TCRdb holds only the in-frame ones, with some missing. The profile covers about 800,000 clones, with about 96% appearing a single time and less than 0.25% taken by the ten largest. The sequenced sample was naive CD8+ T cells sorted from blood. The J gene is TRBJ2-7, the V gene TRBV29-1; TRBD1 is a possible D gene (6 bases). This clonotype was obtained from a man younger than 45 in good health. As DNA, the CDR3 is TGCAGCGTAACAGGGAATAGTGACTACGAGCAGTACTTC. This translates into CSVTGNSDYEQYF.